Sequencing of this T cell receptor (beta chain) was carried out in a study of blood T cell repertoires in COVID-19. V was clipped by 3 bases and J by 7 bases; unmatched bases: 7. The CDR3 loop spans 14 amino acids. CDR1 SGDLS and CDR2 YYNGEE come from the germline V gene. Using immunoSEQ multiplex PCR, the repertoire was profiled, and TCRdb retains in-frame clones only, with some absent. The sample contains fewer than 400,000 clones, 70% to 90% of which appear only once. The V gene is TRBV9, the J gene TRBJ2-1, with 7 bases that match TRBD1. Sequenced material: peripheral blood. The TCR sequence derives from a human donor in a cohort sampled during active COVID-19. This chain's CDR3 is CASSAPRGPNEQFF. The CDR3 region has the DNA TGTGCCAGCAGCGCCCCGAGGGGGCCTAATGAGCAGTTCTTC.